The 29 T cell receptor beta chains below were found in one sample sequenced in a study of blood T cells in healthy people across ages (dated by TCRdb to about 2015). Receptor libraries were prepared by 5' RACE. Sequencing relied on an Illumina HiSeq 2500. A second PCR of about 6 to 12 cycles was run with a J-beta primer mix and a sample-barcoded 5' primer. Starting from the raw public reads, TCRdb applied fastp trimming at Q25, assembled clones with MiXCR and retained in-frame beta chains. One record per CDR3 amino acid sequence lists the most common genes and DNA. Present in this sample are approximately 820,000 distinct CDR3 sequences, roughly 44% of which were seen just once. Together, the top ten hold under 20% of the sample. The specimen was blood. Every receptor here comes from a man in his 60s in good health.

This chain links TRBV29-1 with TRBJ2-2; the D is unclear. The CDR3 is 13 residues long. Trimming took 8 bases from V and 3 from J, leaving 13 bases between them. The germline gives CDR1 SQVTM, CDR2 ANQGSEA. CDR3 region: CSHTDEDTGELFF. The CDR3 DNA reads TGCAGCCACACGGACGAGGACACCGGGGAGCTGTTTTTT.

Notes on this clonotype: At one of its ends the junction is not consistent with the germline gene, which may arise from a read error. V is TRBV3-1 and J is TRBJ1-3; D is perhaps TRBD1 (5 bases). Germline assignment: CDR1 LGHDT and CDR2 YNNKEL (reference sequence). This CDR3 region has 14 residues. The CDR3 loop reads CASSQQGAGSTIYF. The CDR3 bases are TGTGCCAGCAGCCAACAGGGAGCTGGAAGCACCATATATTTT.

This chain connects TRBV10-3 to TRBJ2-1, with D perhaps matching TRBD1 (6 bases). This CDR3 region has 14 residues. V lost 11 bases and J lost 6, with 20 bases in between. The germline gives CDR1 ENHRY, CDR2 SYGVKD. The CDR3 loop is CAARDDRFCNEQFF. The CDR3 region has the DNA TGTGCCGCCAGAGATGACAGGTTCTGCAATGAGCAGTTCTTC.

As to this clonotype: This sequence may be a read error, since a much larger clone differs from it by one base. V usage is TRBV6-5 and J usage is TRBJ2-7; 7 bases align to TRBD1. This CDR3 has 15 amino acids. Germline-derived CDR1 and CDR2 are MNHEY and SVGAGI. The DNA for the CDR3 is TGTGCCAGCAGTTACTCGACAGGGCGAAACTACGCGCAGTACTTC. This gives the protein CASSYSTGRNYAQYF.

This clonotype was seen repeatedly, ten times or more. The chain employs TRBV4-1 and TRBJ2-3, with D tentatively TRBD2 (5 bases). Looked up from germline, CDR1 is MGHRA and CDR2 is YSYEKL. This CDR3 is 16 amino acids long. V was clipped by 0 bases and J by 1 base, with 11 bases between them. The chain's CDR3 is CASSQEGSGGTDTQYF. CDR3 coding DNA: TGCGCCAGCAGCCAAGAGGGGAGTGGTGGCACAGATACGCAGTATTTT.

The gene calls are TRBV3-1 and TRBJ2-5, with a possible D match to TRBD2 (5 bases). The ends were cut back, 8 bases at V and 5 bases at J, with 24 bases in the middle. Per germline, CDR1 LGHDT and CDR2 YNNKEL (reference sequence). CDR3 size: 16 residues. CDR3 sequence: CASRSRRTSGLETQYF. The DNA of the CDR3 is TGTGCCAGCCGCTCAAGAAGGACGAGCGGTTTGGAGACCCAGTACTTC.

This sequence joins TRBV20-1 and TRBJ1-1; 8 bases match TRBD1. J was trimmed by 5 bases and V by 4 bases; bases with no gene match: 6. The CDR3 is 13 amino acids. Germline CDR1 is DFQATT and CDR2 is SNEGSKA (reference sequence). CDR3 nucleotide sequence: TGCAGTGCTAATCAGGGGGCATATACTGAAGCTTTCTTT. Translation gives CSANQGAYTEAFF.

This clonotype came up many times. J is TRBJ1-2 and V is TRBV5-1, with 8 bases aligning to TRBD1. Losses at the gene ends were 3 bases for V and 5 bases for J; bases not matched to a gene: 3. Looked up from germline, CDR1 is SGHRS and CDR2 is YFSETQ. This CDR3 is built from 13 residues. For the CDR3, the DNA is TGCGCCAGCAGCTCGGGACAGGCTTATGGCTACACCTTC. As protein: CASSSGQAYGYTF.

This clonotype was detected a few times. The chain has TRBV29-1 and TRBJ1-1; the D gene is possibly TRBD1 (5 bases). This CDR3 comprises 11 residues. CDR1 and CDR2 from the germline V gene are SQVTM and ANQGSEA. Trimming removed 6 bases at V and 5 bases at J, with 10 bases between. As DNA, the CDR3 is TGCAGCGTATATGGGGGAACTGAAGCTTTCTTT. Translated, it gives CSVYGGTEAFF.

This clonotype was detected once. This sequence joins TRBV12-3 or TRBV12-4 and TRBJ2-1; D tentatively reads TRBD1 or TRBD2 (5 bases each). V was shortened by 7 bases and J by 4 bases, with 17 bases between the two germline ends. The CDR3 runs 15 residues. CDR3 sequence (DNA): TGTGCCAGCACCTTAGGGGACGGTAGTTACAATGAGCAGTTCTTC. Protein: CASTLGDGSYNEQFF.

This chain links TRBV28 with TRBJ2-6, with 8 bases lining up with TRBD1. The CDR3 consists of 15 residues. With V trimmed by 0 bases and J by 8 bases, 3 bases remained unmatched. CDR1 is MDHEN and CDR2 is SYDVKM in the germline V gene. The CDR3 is CASSLWTGESNVLTF. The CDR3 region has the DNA TGTGCCAGCAGTTTATGGACAGGGGAGTCCAACGTCCTGACTTTC.

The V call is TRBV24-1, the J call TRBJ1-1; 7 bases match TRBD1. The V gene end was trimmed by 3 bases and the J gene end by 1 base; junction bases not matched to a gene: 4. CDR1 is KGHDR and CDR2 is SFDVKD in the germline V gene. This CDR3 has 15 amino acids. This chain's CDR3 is CATSDARQGNTEAFF. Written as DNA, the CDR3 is TGTGCCACCAGTGATGCGAGACAGGGGAACACTGAAGCTTTCTTT.

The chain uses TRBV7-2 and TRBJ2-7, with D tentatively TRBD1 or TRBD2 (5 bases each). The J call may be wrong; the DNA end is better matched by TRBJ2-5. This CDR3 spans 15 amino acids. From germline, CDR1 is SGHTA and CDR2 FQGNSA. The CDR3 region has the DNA TGTGCCAGCAGCTTAGAAAGGGGAGAGGAAGGGACCCAGTACTTC. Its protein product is CASSLERGEEGTQYF.

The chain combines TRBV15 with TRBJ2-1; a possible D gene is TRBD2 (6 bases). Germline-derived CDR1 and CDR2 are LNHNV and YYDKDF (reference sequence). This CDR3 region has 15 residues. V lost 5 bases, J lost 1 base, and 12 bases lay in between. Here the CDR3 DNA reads TGTGCCACCAGCGATGGGACTGATTCCTACAATGAGCAGTTCTTC. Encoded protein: CATSDGTDSYNEQFF.

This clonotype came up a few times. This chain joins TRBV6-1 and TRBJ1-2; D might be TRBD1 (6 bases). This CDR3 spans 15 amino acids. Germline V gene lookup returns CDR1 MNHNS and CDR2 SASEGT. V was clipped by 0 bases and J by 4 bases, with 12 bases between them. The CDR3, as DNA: TGTGCCAGCAGTGAAGCCCGGACAGTTGGCTATGGCTACACCTTC. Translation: CASSEARTVGYGYTF.

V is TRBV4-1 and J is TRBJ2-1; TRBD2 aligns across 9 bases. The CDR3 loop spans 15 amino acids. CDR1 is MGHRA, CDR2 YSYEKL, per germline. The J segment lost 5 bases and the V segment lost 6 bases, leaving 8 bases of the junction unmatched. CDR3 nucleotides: TGCGCCAGCAGTCCCAGGGCGGGGGGGGACAATGAGCAGTTCTTC. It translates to CASSPRAGGDNEQFF.

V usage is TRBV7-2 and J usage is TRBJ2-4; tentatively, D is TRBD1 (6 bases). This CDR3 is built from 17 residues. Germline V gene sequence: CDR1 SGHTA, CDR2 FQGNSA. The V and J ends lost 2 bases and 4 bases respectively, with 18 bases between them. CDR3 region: CASSLPQSRTAKNIQYF. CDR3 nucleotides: TGTGCCAGCAGCTTACCTCAGTCCAGGACAGCAAAAAACATTCAGTACTTC.

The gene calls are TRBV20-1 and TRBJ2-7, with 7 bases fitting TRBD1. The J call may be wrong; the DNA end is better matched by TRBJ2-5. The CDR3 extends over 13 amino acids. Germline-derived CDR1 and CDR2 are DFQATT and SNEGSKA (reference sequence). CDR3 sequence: CSATARQGKTQYF. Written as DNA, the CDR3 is TGCAGTGCTACTGCAAGACAGGGAAAGACCCAGTACTTC.

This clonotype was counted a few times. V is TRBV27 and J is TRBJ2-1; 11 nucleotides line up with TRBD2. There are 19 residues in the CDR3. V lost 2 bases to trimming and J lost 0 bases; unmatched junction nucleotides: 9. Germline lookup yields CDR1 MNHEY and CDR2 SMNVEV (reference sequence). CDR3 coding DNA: TGTGCCAGCAGTTTAAGTGCCCTAGCGGGGGGTGCCTCCTACAATGAGCAGTTCTTC. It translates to CASSLSALAGGASYNEQFF.

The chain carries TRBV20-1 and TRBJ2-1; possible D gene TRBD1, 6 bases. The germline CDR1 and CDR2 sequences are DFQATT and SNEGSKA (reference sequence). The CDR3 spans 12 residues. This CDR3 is CSAQGRNNEQFF. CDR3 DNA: TGCAGCGCACAGGGTCGCAACAATGAGCAGTTCTTC.

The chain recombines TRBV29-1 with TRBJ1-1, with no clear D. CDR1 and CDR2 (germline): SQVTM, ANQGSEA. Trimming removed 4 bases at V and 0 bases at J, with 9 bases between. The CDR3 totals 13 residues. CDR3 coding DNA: TGCAGCGTTGCCACAGTTATGAACACTGAAGCTTTCTTT. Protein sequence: CSVATVMNTEAFF.

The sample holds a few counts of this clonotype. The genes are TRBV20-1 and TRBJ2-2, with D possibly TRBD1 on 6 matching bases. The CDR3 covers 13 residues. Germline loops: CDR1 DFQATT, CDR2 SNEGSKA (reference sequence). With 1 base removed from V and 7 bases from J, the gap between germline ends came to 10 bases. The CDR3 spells CSARGGGYGELFF. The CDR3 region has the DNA TGCAGTGCTAGAGGTGGGGGCTACGGGGAGCTGTTTTTT.

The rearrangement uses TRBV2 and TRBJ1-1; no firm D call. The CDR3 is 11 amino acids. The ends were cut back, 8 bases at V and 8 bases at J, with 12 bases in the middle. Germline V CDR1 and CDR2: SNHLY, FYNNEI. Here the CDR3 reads CASGEGGEAFF. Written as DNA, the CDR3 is TGTGCCAGCGGAGAGGGAGGGGAAGCTTTCTTT.

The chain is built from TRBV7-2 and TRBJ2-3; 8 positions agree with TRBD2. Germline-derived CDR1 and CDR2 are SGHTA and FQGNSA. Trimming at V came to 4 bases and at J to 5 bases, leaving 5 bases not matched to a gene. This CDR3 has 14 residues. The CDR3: CASSSGGRVDTQYF. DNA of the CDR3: TGTGCCAGCAGCTCGGGGGGGCGGGTAGATACGCAGTATTTT.

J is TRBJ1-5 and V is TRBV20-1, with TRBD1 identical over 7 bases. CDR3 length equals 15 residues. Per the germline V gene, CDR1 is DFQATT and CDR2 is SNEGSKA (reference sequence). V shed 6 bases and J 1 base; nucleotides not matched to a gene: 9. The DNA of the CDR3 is TGCAGTGCAAGGGAGGCCAGGGGGAGCAATCAGCCCCAGCATTTT. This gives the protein CSAREARGSNQPQHF.

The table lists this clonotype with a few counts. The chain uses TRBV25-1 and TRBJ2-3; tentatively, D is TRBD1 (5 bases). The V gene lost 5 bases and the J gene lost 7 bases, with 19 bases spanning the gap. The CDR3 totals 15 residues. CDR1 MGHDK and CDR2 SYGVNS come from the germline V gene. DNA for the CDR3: TGTGCCAGCAGTCAAGGGGTGGCCTCTCGAAATACGCAGTATTTT. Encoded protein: CASSQGVASRNTQYF.

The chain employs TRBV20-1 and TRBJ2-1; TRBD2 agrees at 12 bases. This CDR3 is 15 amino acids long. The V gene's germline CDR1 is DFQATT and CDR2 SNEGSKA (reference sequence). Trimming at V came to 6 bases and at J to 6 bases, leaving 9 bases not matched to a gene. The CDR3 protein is CSAPGLAGILNEQFF. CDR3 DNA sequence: TGCAGTGCGCCCGGACTAGCGGGGATTCTCAATGAGCAGTTCTTC.

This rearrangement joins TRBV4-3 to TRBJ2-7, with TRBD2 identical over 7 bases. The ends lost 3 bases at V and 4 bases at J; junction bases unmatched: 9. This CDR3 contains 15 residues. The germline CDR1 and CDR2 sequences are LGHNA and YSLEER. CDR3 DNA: TGCGCCAGCAGCCACAATGTAGGCGGGGGATACGAGCAGTACTTC. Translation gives CASSHNVGGGYEQYF.

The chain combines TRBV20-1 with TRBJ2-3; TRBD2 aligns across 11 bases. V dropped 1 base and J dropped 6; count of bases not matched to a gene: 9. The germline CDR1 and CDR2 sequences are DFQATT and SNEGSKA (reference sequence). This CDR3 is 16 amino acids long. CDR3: CSARGLAGGLSDTQYF. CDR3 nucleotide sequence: TGCAGTGCTAGAGGGCTAGCGGGGGGCCTGTCCGATACGCAGTATTTT.